The present T cell receptor beta chain was sequenced within a study of beta chain features in type 1 diabetes. Overall study results and limits: Any HLA-type effect on TCRB rearrangement remained unresolved here. Researchers report that Type 1 diabetes patients had moderately but significantly shorter TCRB CDR3s across all four CD4+ subsets.

The V gene lost 5 bases and the J gene lost 4 bases, with 9 bases spanning the gap. Germline CDR1 reads SGHTA; CDR2 reads FQGNSA. The CDR3 runs to 13 residues. Every isolated RNA sample was fully reverse transcribed, so sequencing captured expressed TCRB transcripts. Sequenced by immunoSEQ multiplex PCR; TCRdb stores in-frame clones only, minus some. The data hold approximately 170,000 clones, with approximately 8.4% observed a single time. Concerning this clone: What it binds is not known.

The sequenced sample was central memory CD4+ T cells from blood. This sequence joins TRBV7-2 and TRBJ1-3; possible D gene TRBD1, 5 bases. The TCR comes from a man aged 18 to 30 with type 1 diabetes. CDR3 sequence (DNA): TGTGCCAGCAGCGGAGACAGAGGAAACACCATATATTTT. It is translated as CASSGDRGNTIYF.